A single sample is the source of the 8 T cell receptor beta chains below, sequenced in a study of T cells after yellow fever vaccination. Using its own MiXCR run on the 5' RACE reads, TCRdb lists one record per CDR3 protein. The repertoire holds just over 250,000 distinct CDR3 sequences, with approximately 5.2% as singletons. The sample here was CD4+ T cells sorted from PBMCs, taken on the day of the yellow fever booster vaccination. These receptors all stem from a man in his late teens or twenties who received the YFV17D yellow fever vaccine.

The chain uses TRBV12-3 or TRBV12-4 and TRBJ2-5; TRBD2 agrees at 11 bases. Losses at the gene ends were 5 bases for V and 0 bases for J; bases not matched to a gene: 8. This CDR3 is built from 17 residues. The CDR3 coding sequence is TGTGCCAGCAGTCCCAATGAGACTAGCGGGGACCAAGAGACCCAGTACTTC. Translated, it gives CASSPNETSGDQETQYF.

This chain links TRBV6-5 with TRBJ2-4, with D tentatively TRBD2 (5 bases). The CDR3 runs to 14 residues. The V gene lost 4 bases and the J gene lost 1 base, with 8 bases spanning the gap. Germline assignment: CDR1 MNHEY and CDR2 SVGAGI. CDR3 protein: CASSSGSAKNIQYF. Written as DNA, the CDR3 is TGTGCCAGCAGTTCTGGGAGCGCCAAAAACATTCAGTACTTC.

This clonotype was found a few times. The rearrangement joins TRBV6-6 to TRBJ1-5; 8 bases agree with TRBD1. Unmatched junction bases numbered 9, after V lost 4 bases and J lost 7 bases. CDR1 and CDR2 from the germline V gene are MNHNY and SVGAGI (reference sequence). The CDR3 contains 15 residues. CDR3 coding DNA: TGTGCCAGCAGTTCCATACAGGGGGACAGCCAGCCCCAGCATTTT. This sequence encodes CASSSIQGDSQPQHF.

The sample holds a few counts of this clonotype. The J gene is TRBJ2-4, the V gene TRBV7-3, with a tentative D call TRBD1 (6 bases). The germline gives CDR1 SGHTA, CDR2 FQGTGA. This CDR3 has 17 residues. V lost 1 base, J lost 0 bases, and 13 bases lay in between. Here the CDR3 reads CASSLKSWGLAKNIQYF. The CDR3 bases are TGTGCCAGCAGCTTAAAGAGTTGGGGGCTAGCCAAAAACATTCAGTACTTC.

This clonotype was detected a few times. The genes are TRBV30 and TRBJ2-7, with D perhaps TRBD1 or TRBD2 (5 bases each). This CDR3 contains 15 residues. Trimming took off 2 bases at V and 4 bases at J, with 18 bases between the two ends. Germline CDR1 and CDR2: GTSNPN and SVGIG (reference sequence). CDR3 DNA sequence: TGTGCCTGGAGTCGAGAGGGACCCGACCCGTACGAGCAGTACTTC. Its protein is CAWSREGPDPYEQYF.

This rearrangement joins TRBV6-2 or TRBV6-3 to TRBJ2-3; D not resolved. The CDR3 runs to 12 residues. Germline lookup yields CDR1 MNHEY and CDR2 SVGEGT. Trimming took off 6 bases at V and 3 bases at J, with 7 bases between the two ends. This CDR3 is CASRWPTDTQYF. The CDR3 nucleotides read TGTGCCAGCAGGTGGCCTACAGATACGCAGTATTTT.

The chain joins TRBV18 to TRBJ1-1, with D tentatively TRBD1 (5 bases). Germline V lookup: CDR1 KGHSH, CDR2 LQKENI. The length of the CDR3 is 15 residues. V was cut by 0 bases and J by 0 bases, with 8 bases left in between. The CDR3 protein is CASSPPSRVNTEAFF. Written as DNA, the CDR3 is TGTGCCAGCTCACCACCGAGCAGGGTGAACACTGAAGCTTTCTTT.

This chain connects TRBV5-5 to TRBJ2-3, with 7 bases lining up with TRBD2. V dropped 2 bases and J dropped 0; count of bases not matched to a gene: 6. Looked up from germline, CDR1 is SGHKS and CDR2 is YYEKEE (reference sequence). The CDR3 extends over 16 amino acids. The CDR3 sequence: CASSFRLAVSTDTQYF. CDR3 sequence (DNA): TGTGCCAGCAGCTTTCGGCTAGCGGTTAGCACAGATACGCAGTATTTT.